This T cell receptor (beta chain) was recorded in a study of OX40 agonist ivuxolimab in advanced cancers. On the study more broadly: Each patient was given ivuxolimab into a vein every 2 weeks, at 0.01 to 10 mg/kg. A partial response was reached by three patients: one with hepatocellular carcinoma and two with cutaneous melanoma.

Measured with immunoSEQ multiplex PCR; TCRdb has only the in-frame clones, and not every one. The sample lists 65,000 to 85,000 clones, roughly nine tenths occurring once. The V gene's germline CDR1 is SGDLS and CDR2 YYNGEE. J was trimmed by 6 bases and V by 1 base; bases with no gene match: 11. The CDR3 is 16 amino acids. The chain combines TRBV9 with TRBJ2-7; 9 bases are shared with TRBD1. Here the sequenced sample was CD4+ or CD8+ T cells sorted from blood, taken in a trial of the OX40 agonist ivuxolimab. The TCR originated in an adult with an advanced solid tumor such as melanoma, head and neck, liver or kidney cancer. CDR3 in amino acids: CASSVRLGGTGSEQYF. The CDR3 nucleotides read TGTGCCAGCAGCGTAAGGCTGGGAGGGACAGGGAGCGAGCAGTACTTC.